The TCR beta chain described here comes from a study of identical twins. Findings and caveats of the study: Those out-of-frame alpha sequences shared by twins showed an excess of low generation probability. Among beta out-of-frame sequences, excess sharing between twins appeared weaker. Partial confounding of zero-insertion analyses by invariant MAIT and iNKT cells was possible.

Details on this clonotype: Its target is unknown.

cDNA molecules carried unique molecular identifiers, and template switching added a universal primer site. TCRdb re-analysed the 5' RACE reads in MiXCR, keeping a single row per CDR3 protein. The table records 450,000 or so distinct CDR3 sequences, 14% of them present only once. Another study also made use of these data, one on yellow fever vaccine responses in identical twins.

Sequenced sample: CD4+ T cells sorted from blood. This sequence originates from a woman between 18 and 30 years old in good health.

CDR3 sequence: CASSSRTSGGIYNEQFF. The CDR3 coding sequence is TGTGCCAGTAGTTCCCGGACTAGCGGGGGTATCTACAATGAGCAGTTCTTC. The V call is TRBV19, the J call TRBJ2-1, with 13 positions matching TRBD2. Trimming at V came to 5 bases and at J to 3 bases, leaving 7 bases not matched to a gene. The CDR3 consists of 17 residues. CDR1 LNHDA and CDR2 SQIVND come from the germline V gene (reference sequence).